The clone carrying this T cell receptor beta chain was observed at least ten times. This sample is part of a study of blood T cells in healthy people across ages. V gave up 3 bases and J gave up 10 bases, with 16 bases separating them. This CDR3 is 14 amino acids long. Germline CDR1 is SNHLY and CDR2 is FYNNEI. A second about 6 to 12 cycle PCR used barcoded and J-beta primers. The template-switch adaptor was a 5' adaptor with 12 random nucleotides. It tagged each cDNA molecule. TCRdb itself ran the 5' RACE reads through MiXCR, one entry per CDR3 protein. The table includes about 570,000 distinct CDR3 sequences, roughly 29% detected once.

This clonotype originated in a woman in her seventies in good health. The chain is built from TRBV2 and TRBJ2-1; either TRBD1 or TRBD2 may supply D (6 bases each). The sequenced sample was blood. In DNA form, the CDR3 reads TGTGCCAGCAGTGATATGAGGGGGGCTTACGAGCAGTTCTTC. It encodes CASSDMRGAYEQFF.